The T cell receptor beta chain under discussion was sequenced for a study of blood T cell repertoires in COVID-19. The wider study: The United States, Italy and Spain supplied acute and convalescent COVID-19 samples. Sample material is recorded as cDNA or gDNA derived from T cells, B-cell-depleted T cells, or PBMCs.

Original processing notes: How many nucleated cells were present was estimated from reference gene primer amplification. Sequencing used immunoSEQ multiplex PCR; TCRdb keeps in-frame clones, though not all of them. That table is the source of V, J and clone size, and D and trimming were worked out from the DNA. Here the sample spans roughly 200,000 clones, around 85% being singletons. Germline loops: CDR1 SGHRS, CDR2 YFSETQ. This CDR3 region has 16 residues. Losses at the gene ends were 4 bases for V and 4 bases for J; bases not matched to a gene: 13. V is TRBV5-1 and J is TRBJ1-1; 7 bases line up with TRBD1. Sequenced sample: peripheral blood. The source of this sequence is a woman in her sixties or seventies with acute or convalescent COVID-19. CDR3 sequence: CASSPGQEKPVTEAFF. CDR3 nucleotides: TGCGCCAGCAGCCCAGGACAGGAAAAGCCTGTCACTGAAGCTTTCTTT.